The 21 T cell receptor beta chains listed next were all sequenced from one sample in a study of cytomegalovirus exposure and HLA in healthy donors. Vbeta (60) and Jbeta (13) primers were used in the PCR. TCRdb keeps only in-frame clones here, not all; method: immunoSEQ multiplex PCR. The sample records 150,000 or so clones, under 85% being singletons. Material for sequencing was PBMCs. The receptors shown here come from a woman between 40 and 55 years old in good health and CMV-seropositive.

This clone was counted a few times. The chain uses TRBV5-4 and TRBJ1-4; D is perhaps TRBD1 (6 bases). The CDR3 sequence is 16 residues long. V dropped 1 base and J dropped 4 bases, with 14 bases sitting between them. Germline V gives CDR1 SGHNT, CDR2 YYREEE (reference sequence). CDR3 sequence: CASSLYGGQGNEKLFF. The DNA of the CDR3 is TGTGCCAGCAGCTTGTACGGGGGGCAGGGTAATGAAAAACTGTTTTTT.

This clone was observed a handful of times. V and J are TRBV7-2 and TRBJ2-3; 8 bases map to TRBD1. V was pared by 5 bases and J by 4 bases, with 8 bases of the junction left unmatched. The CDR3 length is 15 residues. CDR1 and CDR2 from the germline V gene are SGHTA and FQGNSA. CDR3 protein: CASSPRDRLADTQYF. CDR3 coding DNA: TGTGCCAGCAGCCCCCGGGACAGGTTGGCAGATACGCAGTATTTT.

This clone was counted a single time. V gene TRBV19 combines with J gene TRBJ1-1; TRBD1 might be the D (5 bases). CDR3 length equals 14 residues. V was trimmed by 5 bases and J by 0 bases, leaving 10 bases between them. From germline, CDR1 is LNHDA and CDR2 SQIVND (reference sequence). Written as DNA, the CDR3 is TGTGCCAGTAGTCCGGAGACAGTGAACACTGAAGCTTTCTTT. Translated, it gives CASSPETVNTEAFF.

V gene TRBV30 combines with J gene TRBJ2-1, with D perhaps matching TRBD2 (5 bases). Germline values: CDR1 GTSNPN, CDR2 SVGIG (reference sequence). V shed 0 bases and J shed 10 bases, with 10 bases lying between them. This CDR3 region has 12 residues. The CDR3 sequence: CAWSVLGGEQFF. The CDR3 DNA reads TGTGCCTGGAGTGTACTGGGCGGGGAGCAGTTCTTC.

The CDR3 reads CASSSMGQGRNEQYF. As DNA, the CDR3 is TGCGCCAGCAGCTCGATGGGACAGGGAAGGAACGAGCAGTACTTC. This chain connects TRBV5-1 to TRBJ2-5, with TRBD1 identical over 9 bases. The DNA end is a closer match to TRBJ2-7, so the J assignment may be wrong. CDR3 size: 15 residues. Germline V gene lookup returns CDR1 SGHRS and CDR2 YFSETQ.

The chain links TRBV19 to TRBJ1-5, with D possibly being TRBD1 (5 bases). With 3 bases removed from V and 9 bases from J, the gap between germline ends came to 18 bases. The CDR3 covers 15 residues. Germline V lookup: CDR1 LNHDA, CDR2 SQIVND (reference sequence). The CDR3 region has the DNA TGTGCCAGTAGTATTGAATATTTGGGGGGTGGGCCCCAGCATTTT. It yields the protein CASSIEYLGGGPQHF.

The DNA of the CDR3 is TGCAGCGTTGAGACAGGGGAGACTAGCACAGATACGCAGTATTTT. Protein product: CSVETGETSTDTQYF. This chain joins TRBV29-1 and TRBJ2-3; 8 nucleotides align to TRBD1. This CDR3 has 15 residues. Germline CDR1 reads SQVTM; CDR2 reads ANQGSEA. Trimming at V came to 3 bases and at J to 0 bases, leaving 5 bases not matched to a gene.

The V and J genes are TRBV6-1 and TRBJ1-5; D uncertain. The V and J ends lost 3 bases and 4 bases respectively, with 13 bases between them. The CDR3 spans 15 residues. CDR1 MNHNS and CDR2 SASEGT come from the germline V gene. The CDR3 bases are TGTGCCAGCAGTGACACTCCCAGACTTAATCAGCCCCAGCATTTT. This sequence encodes CASSDTPRLNQPQHF.

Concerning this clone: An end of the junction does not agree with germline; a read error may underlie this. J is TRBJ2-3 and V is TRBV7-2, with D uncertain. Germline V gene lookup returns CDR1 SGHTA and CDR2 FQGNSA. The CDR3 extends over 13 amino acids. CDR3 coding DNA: TGTGCCAGCAGCATACAGCTCTCAGATGCGCAGTATTTT. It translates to CASSIQLSDAQYF.

In nucleotides, the CDR3 is TGTGCCAGCAGTGAGGACGGTCGCGGGGAGACCCAGTACTTC. Translation gives CASSEDGRGETQYF. The chain recombines TRBV25-1 with TRBJ2-5; D might be TRBD2 (5 bases). Trimming left V 3 bases short and J 5 bases short, with 13 bases between. Germline lookup yields CDR1 MGHDK and CDR2 SYGVNS. The CDR3 runs 14 residues.

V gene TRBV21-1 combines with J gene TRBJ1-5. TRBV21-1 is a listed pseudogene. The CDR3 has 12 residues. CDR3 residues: CASSPRDQPQHF. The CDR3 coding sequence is TGTGCCAGCAGCCCCCGGGATCAGCCCCAGCATTTT.

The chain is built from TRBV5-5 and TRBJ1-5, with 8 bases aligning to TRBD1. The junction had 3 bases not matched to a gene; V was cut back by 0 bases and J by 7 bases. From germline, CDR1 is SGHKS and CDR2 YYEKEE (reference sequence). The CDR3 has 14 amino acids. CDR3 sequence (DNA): TGTGCCAGCAGCTTGGCCGGACAGGGACAGCCCCAGCATTTT. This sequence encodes CASSLAGQGQPQHF. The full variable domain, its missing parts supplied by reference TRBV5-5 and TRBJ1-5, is DAGVTQSPTHLIKTRGQQVTLRCSPISGHKSVSWYQQVLGQGPQFIFQYYEKEERGRGNFPDRFSARQFPNYSSELNVNALLLGDSALYLCASSLAGQGQPQHFGDGTRLSIL.

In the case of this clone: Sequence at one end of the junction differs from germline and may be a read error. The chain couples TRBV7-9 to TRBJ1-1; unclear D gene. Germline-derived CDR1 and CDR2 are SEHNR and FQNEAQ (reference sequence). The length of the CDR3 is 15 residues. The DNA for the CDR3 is TGTTCCAGCAGCCTGGGAGGGAGAACGAACACTGAAGCTTTCTTT. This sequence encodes CSSSLGGRTNTEAFF.

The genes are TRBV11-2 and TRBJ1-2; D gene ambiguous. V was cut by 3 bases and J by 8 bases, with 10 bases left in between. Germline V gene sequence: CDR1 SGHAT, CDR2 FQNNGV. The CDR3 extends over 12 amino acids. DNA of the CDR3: TGTGCCAGCAGCTTCGAGGGTGACGGCTACACCTTC. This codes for CASSFEGDGYTF.

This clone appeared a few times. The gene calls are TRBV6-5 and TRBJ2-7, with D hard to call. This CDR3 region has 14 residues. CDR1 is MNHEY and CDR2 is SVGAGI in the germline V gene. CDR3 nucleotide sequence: TGTGCTATTTTCAAGCAGAAGGCGGCATACGAGCAGTACTTC. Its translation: CAIFKQKAAYEQYF.

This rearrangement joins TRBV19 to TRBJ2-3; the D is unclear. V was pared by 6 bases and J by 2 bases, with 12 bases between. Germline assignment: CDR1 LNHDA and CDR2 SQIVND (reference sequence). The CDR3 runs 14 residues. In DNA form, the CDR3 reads TGTGCCAGTAGCGGGTTAGAGCTCACAGATACGCAGTATTTT. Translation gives CASSGLELTDTQYF.

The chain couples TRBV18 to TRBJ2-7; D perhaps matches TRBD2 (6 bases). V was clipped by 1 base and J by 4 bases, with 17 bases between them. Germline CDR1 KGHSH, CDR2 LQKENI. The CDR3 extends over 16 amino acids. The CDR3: CASSPHTEGSKYEQYF. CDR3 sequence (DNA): TGTGCCAGCTCACCACACACGGAGGGTAGCAAGTACGAGCAGTACTTC.

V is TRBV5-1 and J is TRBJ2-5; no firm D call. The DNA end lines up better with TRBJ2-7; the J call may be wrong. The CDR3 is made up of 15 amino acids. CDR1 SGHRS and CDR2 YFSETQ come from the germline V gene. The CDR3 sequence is CASSWNDDFTYEQYF. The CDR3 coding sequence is TGCGCCAGCAGCTGGAACGATGACTTCACCTACGAGCAGTACTTC.

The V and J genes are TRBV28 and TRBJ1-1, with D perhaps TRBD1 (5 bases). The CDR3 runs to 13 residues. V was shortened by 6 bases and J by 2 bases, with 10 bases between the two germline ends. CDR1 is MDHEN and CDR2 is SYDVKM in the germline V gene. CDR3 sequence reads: CASRAQGNTEAFF. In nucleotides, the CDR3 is TGTGCCAGCAGAGCTCAGGGTAACACTGAAGCTTTCTTT. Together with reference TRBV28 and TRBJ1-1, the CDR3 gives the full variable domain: DVKVTQSSRYLVKRTGEKVFLECVQDMDHENMFWYRQDPGLGLRLIYFSYDVKMKEKGDIPEGYSVSREKKERFSLILESASTNQTSMYLCASRAQGNTEAFFGQGTRLTVV.

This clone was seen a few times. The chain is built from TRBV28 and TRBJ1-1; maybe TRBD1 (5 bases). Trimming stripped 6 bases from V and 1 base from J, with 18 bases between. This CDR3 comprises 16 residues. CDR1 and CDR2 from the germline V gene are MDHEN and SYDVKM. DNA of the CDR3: TGTGCCAGCAGCCCTCTCAGGGATGTCTGGAACACTGAAGCTTTCTTT. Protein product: CASSPLRDVWNTEAFF.

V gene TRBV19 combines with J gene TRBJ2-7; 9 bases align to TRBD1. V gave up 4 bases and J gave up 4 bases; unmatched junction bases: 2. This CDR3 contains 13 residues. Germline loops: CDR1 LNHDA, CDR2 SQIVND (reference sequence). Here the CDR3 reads CASSNRGRYEQYF. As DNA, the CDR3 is TGTGCCAGTAGTAACAGGGGGCGGTACGAGCAGTACTTC.